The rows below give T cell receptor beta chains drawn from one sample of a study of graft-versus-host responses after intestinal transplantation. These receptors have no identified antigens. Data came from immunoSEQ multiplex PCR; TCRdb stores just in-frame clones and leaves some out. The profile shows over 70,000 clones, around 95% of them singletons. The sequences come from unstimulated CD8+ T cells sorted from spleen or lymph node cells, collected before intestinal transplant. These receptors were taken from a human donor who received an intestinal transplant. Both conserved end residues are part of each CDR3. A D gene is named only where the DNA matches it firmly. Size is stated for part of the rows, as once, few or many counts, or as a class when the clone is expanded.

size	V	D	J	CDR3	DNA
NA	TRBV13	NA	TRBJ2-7	CASSLAGQRDYEQYF	TGTGCCAGCAGCCTGGCCGGACAGCGAGACTACGAGCAGTACTTC
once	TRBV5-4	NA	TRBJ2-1	CASSDTWGSYNEQFF	TGTGCCAGCAGCGACACGTGGGGATCCTACAATGAGCAGTTCTTC
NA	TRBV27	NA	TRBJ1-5	CASMSGLTVGQPQHF	TGTGCCAGCATGTCCGGTCTAACAGTAGGGCAGCCCCAGCATTTT
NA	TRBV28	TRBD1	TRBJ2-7	CASSPRVGTGYYEQYF	TGTGCCAGCAGTCCACGGGTAGGGACAGGGTACTACGAGCAGTACTTC
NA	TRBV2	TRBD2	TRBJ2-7	CASSDQRGPREVPYEQYF	TGTGCCAGCAGTGACCAGCGAGGCCCCCGGGAGGTCCCCTACGAGCAGTACTTC
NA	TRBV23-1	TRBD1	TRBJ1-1	CASSPWQGASTEAFF	TGCGCCAGCAGTCCCTGGCAGGGGGCAAGCACTGAAGCTTTCTTT
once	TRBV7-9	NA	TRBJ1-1	CASSSPISEMNTEAFF	TGTGCCAGCAGCTCGCCGATTTCCGAAATGAACACTGAAGCTTTCTTT
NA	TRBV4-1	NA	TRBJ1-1	CASSPPLGNVRNTEAFF	TGCGCCAGCAGCCCGCCCCTAGGGAACGTGAGGAACACTGAAGCTTTCTTT
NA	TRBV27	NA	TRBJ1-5	CASSLSASNQPQHF	TGTGCCAGCAGCCTTAGTGCTAGCAATCAGCCCCAGCATTTT
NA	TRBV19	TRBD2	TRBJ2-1	CASSMGWGLAASEQFF	TGTGCCAGTAGTATGGGGTGGGGACTAGCAGCTTCTGAGCAGTTCTTC
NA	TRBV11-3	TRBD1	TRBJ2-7	CASSLDRGREQYF	TGTGCCAGCAGCTTAGACAGGGGGCGCGAGCAGTACTTC